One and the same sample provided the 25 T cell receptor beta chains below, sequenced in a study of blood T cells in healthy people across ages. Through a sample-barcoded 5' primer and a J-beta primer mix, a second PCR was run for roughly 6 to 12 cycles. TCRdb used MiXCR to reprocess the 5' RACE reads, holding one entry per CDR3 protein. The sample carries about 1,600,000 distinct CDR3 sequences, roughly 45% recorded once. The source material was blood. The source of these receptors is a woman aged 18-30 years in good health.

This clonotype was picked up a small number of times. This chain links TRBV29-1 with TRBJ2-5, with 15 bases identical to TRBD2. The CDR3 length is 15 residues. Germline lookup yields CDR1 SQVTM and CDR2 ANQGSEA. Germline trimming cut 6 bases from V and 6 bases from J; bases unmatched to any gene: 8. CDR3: CSVDGLAGGVKTQYF. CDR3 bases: TGCAGCGTCGACGGACTAGCGGGAGGGGTGAAGACCCAGTACTTC.

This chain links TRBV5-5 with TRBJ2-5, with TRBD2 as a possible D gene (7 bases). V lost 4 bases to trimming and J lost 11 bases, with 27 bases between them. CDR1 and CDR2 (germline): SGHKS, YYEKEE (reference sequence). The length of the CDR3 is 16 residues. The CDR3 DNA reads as TGTGCCAGCAGCACGGGGACTGGCGGGGGCTACAATGAGCAGTACTTC. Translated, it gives CASSTGTGGGYNEQYF.

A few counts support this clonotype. The CDR3, as DNA: TGTGCCAGCAGCCGTCGATCCGAGCAGTACTTC. It yields the protein CASSRRSEQYF. V is TRBV12-3 or TRBV12-4 and J is TRBJ2-7; no definite D call. The CDR3 runs 11 residues. V lost 6 bases and J lost 6, with 9 bases in between.

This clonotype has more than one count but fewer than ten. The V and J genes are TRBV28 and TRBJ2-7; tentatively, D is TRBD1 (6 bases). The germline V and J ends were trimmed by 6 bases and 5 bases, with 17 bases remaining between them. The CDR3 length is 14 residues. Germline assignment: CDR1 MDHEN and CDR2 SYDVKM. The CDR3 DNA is TGTGCCAGCAGCCGTTACTCAGGGGCCAACGAGCAGTACTTC. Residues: CASSRYSGANEQYF.

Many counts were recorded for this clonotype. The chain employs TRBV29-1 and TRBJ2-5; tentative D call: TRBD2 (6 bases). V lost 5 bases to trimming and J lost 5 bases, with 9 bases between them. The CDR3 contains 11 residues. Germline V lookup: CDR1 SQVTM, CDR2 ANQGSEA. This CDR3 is CSVRDFETQYF. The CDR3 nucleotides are TGCAGCGTTCGGGACTTTGAGACCCAGTACTTC. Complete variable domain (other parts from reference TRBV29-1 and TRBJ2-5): SAVISQKPSRDICQRGTSLTIQCQVDSQVTMMFWYRQQPGQSLTLIATANQGSEATYESGFVIDKFPISRPNLTFSTLTVSNMSPEDSSIYLCSVRDFETQYFGPGTRLLVL.

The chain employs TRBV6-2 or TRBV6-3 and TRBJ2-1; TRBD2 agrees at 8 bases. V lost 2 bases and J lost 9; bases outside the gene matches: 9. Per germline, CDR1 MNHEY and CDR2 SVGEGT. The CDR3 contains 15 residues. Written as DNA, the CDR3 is TGTGCCAGCAGTTACCCGGGACTAGGATTGGGTGAGCAGTTCTTC. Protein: CASSYPGLGLGEQFF.

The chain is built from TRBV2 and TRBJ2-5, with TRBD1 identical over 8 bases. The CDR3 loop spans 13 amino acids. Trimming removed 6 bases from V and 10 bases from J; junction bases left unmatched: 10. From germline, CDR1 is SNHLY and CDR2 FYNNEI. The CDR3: CASRPPAQGGQYF. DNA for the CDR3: TGTGCCAGCAGACCTCCGGCACAGGGGGGCCAGTACTTC.

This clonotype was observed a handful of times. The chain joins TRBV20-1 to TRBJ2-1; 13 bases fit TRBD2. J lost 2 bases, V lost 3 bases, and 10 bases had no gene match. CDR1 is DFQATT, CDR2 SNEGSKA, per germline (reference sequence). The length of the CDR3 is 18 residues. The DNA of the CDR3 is TGCAGTGCTAGGGGGACTAGCGGGAAAGGAGGCCCCTACAATGAGCAGTTCTTC. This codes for CSARGTSGKGGPYNEQFF.

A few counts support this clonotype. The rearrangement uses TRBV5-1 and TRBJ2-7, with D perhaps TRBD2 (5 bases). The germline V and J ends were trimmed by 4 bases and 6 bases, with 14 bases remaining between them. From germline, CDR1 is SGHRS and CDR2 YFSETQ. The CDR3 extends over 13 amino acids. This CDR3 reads CASSPQDYTEQYF. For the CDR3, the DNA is TGCGCCAGCAGCCCGCAAGACTATACCGAGCAGTACTTC.

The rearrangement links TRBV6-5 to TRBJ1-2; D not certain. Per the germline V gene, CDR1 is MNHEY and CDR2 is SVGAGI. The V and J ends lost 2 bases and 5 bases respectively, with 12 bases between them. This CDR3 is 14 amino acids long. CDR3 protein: CASSYNSRAYGYTF. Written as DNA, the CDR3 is TGTGCCAGCAGTTACAATAGCAGAGCATATGGCTACACCTTC.

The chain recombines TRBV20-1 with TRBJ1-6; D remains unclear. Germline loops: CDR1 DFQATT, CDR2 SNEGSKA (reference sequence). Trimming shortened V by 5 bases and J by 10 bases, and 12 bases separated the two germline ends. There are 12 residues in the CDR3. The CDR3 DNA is TGCAGTGCTTACGCCGGGCTCTCACCCCTCCACTTT. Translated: CSAYAGLSPLHF.

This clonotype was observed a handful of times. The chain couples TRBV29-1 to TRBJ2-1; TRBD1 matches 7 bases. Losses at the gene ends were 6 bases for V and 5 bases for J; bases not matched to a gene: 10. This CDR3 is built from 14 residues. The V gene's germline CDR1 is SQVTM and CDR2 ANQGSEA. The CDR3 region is CSVYGTAIDNEQFF. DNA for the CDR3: TGCAGCGTCTACGGGACAGCCATAGACAATGAGCAGTTCTTC.

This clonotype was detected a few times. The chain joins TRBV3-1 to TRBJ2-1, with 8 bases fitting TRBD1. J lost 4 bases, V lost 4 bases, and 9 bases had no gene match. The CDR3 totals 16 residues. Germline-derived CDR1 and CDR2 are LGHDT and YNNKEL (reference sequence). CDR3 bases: TGTGCCAGCAGCCTAAAGACAGGGGTGTATTACAATGAGCAGTTCTTC. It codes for CASSLKTGVYYNEQFF.

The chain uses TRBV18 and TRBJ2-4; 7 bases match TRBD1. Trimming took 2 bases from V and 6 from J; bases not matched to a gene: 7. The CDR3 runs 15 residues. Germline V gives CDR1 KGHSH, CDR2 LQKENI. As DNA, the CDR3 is TGTGCCAGCTCACCAGGACAGGAATGGGGAAACATTCAGTACTTC. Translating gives CASSPGQEWGNIQYF.

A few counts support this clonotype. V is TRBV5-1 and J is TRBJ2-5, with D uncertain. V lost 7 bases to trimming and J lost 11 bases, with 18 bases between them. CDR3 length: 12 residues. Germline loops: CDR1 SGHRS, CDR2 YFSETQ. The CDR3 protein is CASGPLGNEQYF. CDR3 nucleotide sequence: TGCGCCAGCGGGCCCCTCGGCAATGAGCAGTACTTC.

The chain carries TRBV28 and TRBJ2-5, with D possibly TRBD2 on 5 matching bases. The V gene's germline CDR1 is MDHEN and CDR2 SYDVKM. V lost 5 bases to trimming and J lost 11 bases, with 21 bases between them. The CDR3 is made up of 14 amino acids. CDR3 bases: TGTGCCAGCAGTGTCCCTCTAGCAAAGGATGAGCAGTACTTC. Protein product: CASSVPLAKDEQYF.

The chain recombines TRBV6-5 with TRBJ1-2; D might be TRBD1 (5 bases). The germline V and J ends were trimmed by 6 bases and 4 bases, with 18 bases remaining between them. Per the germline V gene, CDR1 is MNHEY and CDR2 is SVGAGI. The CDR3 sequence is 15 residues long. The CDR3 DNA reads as TGTGCCAGCAGCCCCACCCCAGGGTTCTTCTATGGCTACACCTTC. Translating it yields CASSPTPGFFYGYTF.

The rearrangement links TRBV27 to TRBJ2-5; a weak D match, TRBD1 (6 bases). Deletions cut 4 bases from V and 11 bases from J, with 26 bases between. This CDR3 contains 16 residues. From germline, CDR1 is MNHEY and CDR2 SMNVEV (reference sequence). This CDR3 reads CASSSVIRDKGNEQYF. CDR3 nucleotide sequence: TGTGCCAGCAGTTCCGTAATCCGGGACAAGGGCAATGAGCAGTACTTC.

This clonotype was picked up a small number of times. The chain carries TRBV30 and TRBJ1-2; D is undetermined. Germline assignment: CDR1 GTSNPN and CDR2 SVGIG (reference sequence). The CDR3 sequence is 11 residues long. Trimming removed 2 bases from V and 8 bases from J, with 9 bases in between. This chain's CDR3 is CAWSIRPGYTF. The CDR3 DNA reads TGTGCCTGGAGTATACGCCCCGGCTACACCTTC.

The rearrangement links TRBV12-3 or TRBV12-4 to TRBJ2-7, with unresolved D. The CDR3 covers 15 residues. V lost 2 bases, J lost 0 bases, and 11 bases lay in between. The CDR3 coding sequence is TGTGCCAGCAGTTTATTCCCAACAAGCTCCTACGAGCAGTACTTC. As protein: CASSLFPTSSYEQYF.

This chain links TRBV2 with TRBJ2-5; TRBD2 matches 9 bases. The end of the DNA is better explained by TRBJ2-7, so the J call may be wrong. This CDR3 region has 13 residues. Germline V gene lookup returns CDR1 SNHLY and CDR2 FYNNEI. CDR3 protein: CAINPGLASEQYF. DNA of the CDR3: TGTGCCATCAACCCTGGACTAGCGTCCGAGCAGTACTTC.

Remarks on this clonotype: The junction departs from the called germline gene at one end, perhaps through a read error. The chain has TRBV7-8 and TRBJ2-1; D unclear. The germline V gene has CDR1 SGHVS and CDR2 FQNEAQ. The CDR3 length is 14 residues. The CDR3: CASSLGTADNERFF. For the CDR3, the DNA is TGTGCCAGCAGCTTAGGGACGGCCGACAATGAGCGGTTCTTC.

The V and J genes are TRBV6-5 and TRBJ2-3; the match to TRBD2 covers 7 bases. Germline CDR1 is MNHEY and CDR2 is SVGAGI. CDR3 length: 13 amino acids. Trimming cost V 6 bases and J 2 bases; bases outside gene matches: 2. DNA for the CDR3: TGTGCCAGCAGCGGGACTACCACAGATACGCAGTATTTT. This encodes CASSGTTTDTQYF.

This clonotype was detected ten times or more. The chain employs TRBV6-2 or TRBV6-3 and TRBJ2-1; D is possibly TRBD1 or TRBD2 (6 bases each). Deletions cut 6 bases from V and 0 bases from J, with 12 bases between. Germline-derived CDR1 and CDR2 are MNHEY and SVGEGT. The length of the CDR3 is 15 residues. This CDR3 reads CASSRGTPSYNEQFF. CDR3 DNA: TGTGCCAGCAGCCGGGGGACACCCTCCTACAATGAGCAGTTCTTC.

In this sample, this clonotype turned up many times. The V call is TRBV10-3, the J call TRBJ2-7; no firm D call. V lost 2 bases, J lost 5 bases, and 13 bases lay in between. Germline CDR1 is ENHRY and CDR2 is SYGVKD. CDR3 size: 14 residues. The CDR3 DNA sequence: TGTGCCATCAGTGAGCGAGAGCGTTCAAACGAGCAGTACTTC. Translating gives CAISERERSNEQYF.